Below are 10 T cell receptor beta chains sequenced from a single sample in a study of cytomegalovirus exposure and HLA in healthy donors. The PCR was carried out with 60 Vbeta primers and 13 Jbeta primers. The repertoire was sequenced with immunoSEQ multiplex PCR; TCRdb's copy has only in-frame clones and lacks some. The table includes about 200,000 clones, about four fifths detected once. The sample taken for sequencing was PBMCs. These receptors were taken from a man aged 40-49 years in good health and CMV-seropositive.

In this sample, this clone turned up a few times. Here the CDR3 DNA reads TGCGCCAGCAGCCGACAGGATCACGAGCAGTACTTC. Protein product: CASSRQDHEQYF. The chain uses TRBV4-1 and TRBJ2-7; TRBD1 might be the D (6 bases). This CDR3 is 12 amino acids long. Per the germline V gene, CDR1 is MGHRA and CDR2 is YSYEKL. The ends were cut back, 4 bases at V and 5 bases at J, with 9 bases in the middle.

The chain recombines TRBV2 with TRBJ2-7, with D perhaps matching TRBD1 (7 bases). CDR3 size: 14 residues. V was pared by 6 bases and J by 7 bases, with 19 bases between. From germline, CDR1 is SNHLY and CDR2 FYNNEI. The chain's CDR3 is CASREGQPLGEQYF. As DNA, the CDR3 is TGTGCCAGCAGGGAGGGACAGCCCCTGGGAGAGCAGTACTTC.

The V and J genes are TRBV28 and TRBJ1-5; the D gene is possibly TRBD1 (6 bases). Germline lookup yields CDR1 MDHEN and CDR2 SYDVKM. With 7 bases removed from V and 5 bases from J, the gap between germline ends came to 15 bases. The CDR3 length is 14 residues. CDR3 sequence reads: CASNERGMDQPQHF. CDR3 in DNA: TGTGCCAGCAACGAAAGGGGGATGGATCAGCCCCAGCATTTT.

The chain has TRBV9 and TRBJ1-1, with D unresolved. Germline CDR1 is SGDLS and CDR2 is YYNGEE. CDR3 length: 15 amino acids. V lost 6 bases to trimming and J lost 2 bases, with 17 bases between them. Written as DNA, the CDR3 is TGTGCCAGCACCCCCACCCAACAGCTTAACACTGAAGCTTTCTTT. It is translated as CASTPTQQLNTEAFF.

The CDR3 spells CASSHPRDRGRTEAFF. Here the CDR3 DNA reads TGTGCCAGCAGCCATCCCCGGGACAGGGGGCGGACTGAAGCTTTCTTT. The J gene is TRBJ1-1, the V gene TRBV7-2; 12 bases map to TRBD1. From germline, CDR1 is SGHTA and CDR2 FQGNSA. The CDR3 consists of 16 residues. V was pared by 5 bases and J by 5 bases, with 9 bases of the junction left unmatched.

The genes are TRBV5-6 and TRBJ2-7; D gene uncertain. The CDR3 has 11 amino acids. The germline V gene has CDR1 SGHDT and CDR2 YYEEEE. Trimming removed 5 bases at V and 4 bases at J, with 7 bases between. CDR3 sequence (DNA): TGTGCCAGCAGTCAGAATTACGAGCAGTACTTC. Translated, it gives CASSQNYEQYF.

Here the CDR3 DNA reads TGCGCCAGCAGCCAACTAGCCCCCCCCTACGAGCAGTACTTC. Residues: CASSQLAPPYEQYF. The V call is TRBV4-1, the J call TRBJ2-5; D is possibly TRBD2 (5 bases). The DNA matches TRBJ2-7 better at its end, which makes the J call doubtful. CDR1 and CDR2 (germline): MGHRA, YSYEKL. The CDR3 runs 14 residues.

This chain joins TRBV30 and TRBJ1-4; D uncertain. Trimming cost V 4 bases and J 0 bases, with 9 bases left between them. Germline V CDR1 and CDR2: GTSNPN, SVGIG (reference sequence). The CDR3 has 14 residues. This CDR3 is CAWTQSTTNEKLFF. The CDR3 nucleotides read TGTGCCTGGACCCAGTCAACAACTAATGAAAAACTGTTTTTT.

This chain uses TRBV19 with TRBJ1-3; perhaps TRBD1 as D (6 bases). CDR1 LNHDA and CDR2 SQIVND come from the germline V gene (reference sequence). CDR3 size: 14 residues. The V and J ends lost 3 bases and 2 bases respectively, with 8 bases between them. The CDR3 DNA reads TGTGCCAGTAGTATCCCAGGGGCTGGAAACACCATATATTTT. Protein sequence: CASSIPGAGNTIYF. Variable domain in full (rest from reference TRBV19 and TRBJ1-3): DGGITQSPKYLFRKEGQNVTLSCEQNLNHDAMYWYRQDPGQGLRLIYYSQIVNDFQKGDIAEGYSVSREKKESFPLTVTSAQKNPTAFYLCASSIPGAGNTIYFGEGSWLTVV.

This chain joins TRBV12-5 and TRBJ2-3; D assignment may be TRBD1 or TRBD2 (5 bases each). This CDR3 is built from 15 residues. Trimming pared 5 bases from V and 4 bases from J, leaving 16 bases between. The germline CDR1 and CDR2 sequences are LGHNT and FRNRAP. The CDR3 loop reads CASGLGVHGPDTQYF. The DNA of the CDR3 is TGTGCTAGTGGTCTGGGGGTACATGGGCCAGATACGCAGTATTTT.